This TCR beta chain was documented in a study of blood T cell repertoires in COVID-19. Background on the study: Donors in the United States, Italy and Spain gave samples during acute or convalescent COVID-19. T cells, B-cell-depleted T cells, or PBMCs supplied cDNA or gDNA.

The CDR3 has 13 residues. Germline assignment: CDR1 LNHDA and CDR2 SQIVND (reference sequence). Trimming removed 3 bases from V and 5 bases from J; junction bases left unmatched: 2. As originally analysed: Cell counts per sample came from amplifying reference gene primers. Assay used: immunoSEQ multiplex PCR; TCRdb lists only in-frame clones, some missing. That table gives V, J and clone size, and the DNA gave D and trimming. The top ten clones hold 18% of a sample with roughly 150,000 clones, about 92% of them seen once. V usage is TRBV19 and J usage is TRBJ1-2; 8 bases map to TRBD1. The sequence was obtained from a man in his 60s with active or convalescent COVID-19. Material: peripheral blood. The CDR3 loop is CASSIRTGYGYTF. CDR3 DNA sequence: TGTGCCAGTAGTATTAGGACAGGGTATGGCTACACCTTC.